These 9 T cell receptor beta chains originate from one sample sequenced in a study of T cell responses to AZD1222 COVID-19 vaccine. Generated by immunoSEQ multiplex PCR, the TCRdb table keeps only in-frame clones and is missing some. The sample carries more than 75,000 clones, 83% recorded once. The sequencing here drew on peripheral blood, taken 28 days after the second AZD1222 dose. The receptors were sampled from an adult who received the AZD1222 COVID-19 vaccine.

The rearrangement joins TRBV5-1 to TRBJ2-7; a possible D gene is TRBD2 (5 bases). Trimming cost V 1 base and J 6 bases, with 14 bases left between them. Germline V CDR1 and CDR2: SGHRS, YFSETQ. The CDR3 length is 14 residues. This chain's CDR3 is CASSLRMRESEQYF. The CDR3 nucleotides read TGCGCCAGCAGCTTGAGGATGAGGGAGTCCGAGCAGTACTTC.

The CDR3 protein is CASSENPGGVGTGELFF. In nucleotides, the CDR3 is TGTGCCAGCAGCGAGAATCCAGGGGGAGTGGGCACCGGGGAGCTGTTTTTT. The chain has TRBV7-9 and TRBJ2-2; 7 nucleotides match TRBD1. This CDR3 is 17 amino acids long. J was trimmed by 4 bases and V by 5 bases; bases with no gene match: 13. CDR1 is SEHNR, CDR2 FQNEAQ, per germline (reference sequence).

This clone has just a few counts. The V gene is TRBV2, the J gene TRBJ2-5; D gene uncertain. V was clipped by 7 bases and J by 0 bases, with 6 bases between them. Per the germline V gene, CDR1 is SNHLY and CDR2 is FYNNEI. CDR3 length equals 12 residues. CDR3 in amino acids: CASKTNQETQYF. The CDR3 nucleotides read TGTGCCAGCAAAACGAACCAAGAGACCCAGTACTTC.

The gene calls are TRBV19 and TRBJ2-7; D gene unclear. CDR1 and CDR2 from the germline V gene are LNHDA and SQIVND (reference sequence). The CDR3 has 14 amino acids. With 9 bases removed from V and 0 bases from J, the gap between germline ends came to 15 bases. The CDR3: CASQDPALSYEQYF. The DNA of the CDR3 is TGTGCCAGCCAGGACCCTGCCCTCTCCTACGAGCAGTACTTC.

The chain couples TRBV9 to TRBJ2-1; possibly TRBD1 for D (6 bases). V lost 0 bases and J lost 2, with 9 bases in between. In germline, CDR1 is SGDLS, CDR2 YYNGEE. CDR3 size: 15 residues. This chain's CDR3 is CASSVADSTYNEQFF. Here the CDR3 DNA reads TGTGCCAGCAGCGTAGCGGACAGCACCTACAATGAGCAGTTCTTC.

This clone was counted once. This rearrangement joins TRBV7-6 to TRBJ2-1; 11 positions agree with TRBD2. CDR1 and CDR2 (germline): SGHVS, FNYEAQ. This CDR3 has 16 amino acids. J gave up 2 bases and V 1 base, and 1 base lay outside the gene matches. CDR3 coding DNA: TGTGCCAGCAGCTTAGTGACTAGCGGGACCTACAATGAGCAGTTCTTC. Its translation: CASSLVTSGTYNEQFF.

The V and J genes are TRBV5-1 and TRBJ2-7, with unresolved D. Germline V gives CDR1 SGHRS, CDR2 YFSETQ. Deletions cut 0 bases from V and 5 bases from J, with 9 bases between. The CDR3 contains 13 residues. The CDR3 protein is CASSLGVDNEQYF. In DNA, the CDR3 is TGCGCCAGCAGCTTGGGTGTGGATAACGAGCAGTACTTC.

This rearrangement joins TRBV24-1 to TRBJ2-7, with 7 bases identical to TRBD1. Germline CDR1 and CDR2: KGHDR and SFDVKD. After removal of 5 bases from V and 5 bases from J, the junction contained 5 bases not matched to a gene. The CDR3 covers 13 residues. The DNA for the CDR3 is TGTGCCACCAGTGTACAGGGGATCCACGAGCAGTACTTC. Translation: CATSVQGIHEQYF.

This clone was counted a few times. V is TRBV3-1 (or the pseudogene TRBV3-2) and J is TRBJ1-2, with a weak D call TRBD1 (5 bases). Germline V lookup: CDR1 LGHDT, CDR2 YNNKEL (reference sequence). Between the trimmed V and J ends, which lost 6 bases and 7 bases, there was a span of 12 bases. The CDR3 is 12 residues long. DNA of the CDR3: TGTGCCAGCAGTATTCCAGGGTTTGGCTACACCTTC. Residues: CASSIPGFGYTF.